These T cell receptor beta chains were read from a single sample in a study of blood T cell repertoires in COVID-19. The repertoire was sequenced with immunoSEQ multiplex PCR; TCRdb's copy has only in-frame clones and lacks some. The data contain about 140,000 clones, more than 80% of them singletons. The sequencing input was peripheral blood. The receptor set was obtained from a human donor in a cohort sampled during active COVID-19. Both conserved end residues are part of each CDR3.

TRBJ2-7 | TRBV18 | CASSADRYEQYF
TRBJ2-7 | TRBV4-3 | CASSHRDRGYEQYF
TRBJ2-6 | TRBV6-2/TRBV6-3 | CASSYSGGGGTGANVLTF
TRBJ2-7 | TRBV7-9 | CASSNPGGPEQYF
TRBJ2-5 | TRBV19 | CASSTTGPGGTQYF
TRBJ2-3 | TRBV6-5 | CASSYRGGTDTQYF
TRBJ1-5 | TRBV27 | CASSMSGGGRADQPQHF
TRBJ1-2 | TRBV25-1 | CASSAPGRDYTF
TRBJ2-1 | TRBV5-4 | CASSLGLAGGQVLNEQFF
TRBJ2-7 | TRBV7-2 | CASSEYQLREPSYEQYF
TRBJ1-2 | TRBV5-1 | CASSTRDRTYGYTF